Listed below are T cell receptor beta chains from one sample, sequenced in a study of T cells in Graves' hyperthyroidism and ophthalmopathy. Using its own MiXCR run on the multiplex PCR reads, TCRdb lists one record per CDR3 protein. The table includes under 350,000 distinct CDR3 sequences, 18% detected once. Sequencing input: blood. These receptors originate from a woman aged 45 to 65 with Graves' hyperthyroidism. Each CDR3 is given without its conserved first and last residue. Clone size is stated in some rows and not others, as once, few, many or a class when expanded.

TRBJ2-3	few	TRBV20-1	SATGGPGDTQY
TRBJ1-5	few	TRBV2	ASSLGAGQPQH
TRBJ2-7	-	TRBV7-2	ASSFRLTGVHSYEQY
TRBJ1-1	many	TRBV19	ASSNTGSGTEAF
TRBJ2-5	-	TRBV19	ASGSGGFQETQY
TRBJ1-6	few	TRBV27	ASSGGTASPLH
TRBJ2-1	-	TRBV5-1	ASSLVGLAGALPYNERF
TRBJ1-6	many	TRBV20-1	SAGPTGSNSPLH
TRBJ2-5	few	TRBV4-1	ASSQSTNYQETQY
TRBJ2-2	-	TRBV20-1	SANYPNTGELF
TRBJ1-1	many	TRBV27	ASSEGTTLNTEAF
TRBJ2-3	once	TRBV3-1	ASSFGQSRTDTQY
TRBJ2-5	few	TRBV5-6	ASSSGTVKETQY
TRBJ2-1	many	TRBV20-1	SARDWGARSSYNEQF
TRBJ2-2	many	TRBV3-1	ASSQGAGNTGELF
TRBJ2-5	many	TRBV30	AWSVGDAQETQY
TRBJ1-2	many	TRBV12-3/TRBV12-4	ASSVGVNYGYT
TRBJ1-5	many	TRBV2	ASSGLLEWSQPQH
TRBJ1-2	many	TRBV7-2	ASSGSSGGYGYT
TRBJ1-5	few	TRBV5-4	ASSRWGSREPQH
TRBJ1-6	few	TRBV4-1	ASSQGRDNSPLH
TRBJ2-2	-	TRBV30	AWSGSWELF
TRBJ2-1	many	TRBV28	ASRDFPYNEQF
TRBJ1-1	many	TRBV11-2	ASSLVQGDTEAF
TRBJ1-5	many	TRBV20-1	SARPPGEVSNQPQH
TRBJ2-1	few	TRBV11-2	ASSPGINNEQF
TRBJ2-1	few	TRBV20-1	SASGTSGVNEQF
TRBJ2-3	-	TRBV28	ASSLPSGLRDTQY
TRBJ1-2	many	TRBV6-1	ASSDAGAYGYT
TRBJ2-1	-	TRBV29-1	SVPRSTALTGGQF
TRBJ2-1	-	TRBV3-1	ASSQLDGSSYNEQF
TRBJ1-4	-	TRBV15	ATSRDLGSATNEKPF
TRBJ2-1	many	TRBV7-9	ASSPQGPHEQF
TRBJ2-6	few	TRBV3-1	ASSPLSGANVLT
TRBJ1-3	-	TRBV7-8	ASSLGVTFSGNTIY
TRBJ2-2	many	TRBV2	ASSGALGGLNTGELF
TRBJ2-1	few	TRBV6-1	ASSELVSTSGPYNEQF